This T cell receptor (beta chain) stems from a study of shared clonotypes between healthy human individuals. Original analysis: ImmunoSEQ sequences covered only the junction and lacked quality scores; filtering therefore differed. TCRdb's copy holds only in-frame clones and misses some; the assay was immunoSEQ multiplex PCR. V and J calls plus clone size are reproduced from that table; the DNA served to infer D and trimming. The table shows over a million clones, with 97% to 99% occurring only once. The CDR3 consists of 17 residues. The germline gives CDR1 SGHNT, CDR2 YYREEE (reference sequence). The V end lost 4 bases, the J end lost 0 bases, and 17 bases lay between the germline ends.

V gene TRBV5-4 combines with J gene TRBJ2-1; D gene unclear. The material sequenced was naive CD4+ T cells sorted from blood. Indicated subset: CD45RA+ positively selected. The clonotype was recovered from a man aged 25-40 years in good health. CDR3 in amino acids: CASSAPLDRSSYNEQFF. The CDR3 region has the DNA TGTGCCAGCAGCGCACCGTTGGATCGGAGCTCCTACAATGAGCAGTTCTTC.